By sample fraction, the clone carrying this T cell receptor beta chain is medium-sized. Its antigen is still unknown. Whole blood was used without fractionation, so all unsorted peripheral T cells were included. Alpha and beta constant-region primers primed reverse transcription of about 470 ng RNA. Separate chain-specific third strand synthesis with multiplexing indices produced the alpha and beta libraries. Each molecule carried a 12-nucleotide identifier made of two joined random hexamers added before amplification. TCRdb fed the 5' RACE reads into MiXCR, producing one record per CDR3 protein. The sample has about 11,000 distinct CDR3 sequences; 5% to 6.5% are singletons. This entry comes from a study of HIV-infected patients and healthy controls. Findings and limits, study-wide: HIV-infected patients shared fewer CDR3 sequences between individuals than healthy controls. HIV-associated CDR3 frequencies dropped significantly during therapy; CMV-associated ones, mostly rising, changed nonsignificantly.

The TCR originated in an adult in good health. The sequencing sample was made of blood.

The CDR3 sequence is CASGPQSSYEQYF. For the CDR3, the DNA is TGTGCTAGTGGCCCGCAGAGTTCCTACGAGCAGTACTTC. The chain couples TRBV12-5 to TRBJ2-7; unclear D gene. Trimming left V 6 bases short and J 1 base short, with 10 bases between. This CDR3 comprises 13 residues. Germline assignment: CDR1 LGHNT and CDR2 FRNRAP.